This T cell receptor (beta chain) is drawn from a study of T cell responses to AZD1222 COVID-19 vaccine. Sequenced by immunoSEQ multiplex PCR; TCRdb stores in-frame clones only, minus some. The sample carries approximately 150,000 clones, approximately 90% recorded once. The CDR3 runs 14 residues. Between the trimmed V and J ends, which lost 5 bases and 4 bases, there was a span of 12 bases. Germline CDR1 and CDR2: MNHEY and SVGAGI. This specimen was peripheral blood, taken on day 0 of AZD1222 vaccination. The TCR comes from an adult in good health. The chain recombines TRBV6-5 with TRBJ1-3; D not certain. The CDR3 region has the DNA TGTGCCAGCAGTCTTATCGTCGGGGGAAACACCATATATTTT. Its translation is CASSLIVGGNTIYF.